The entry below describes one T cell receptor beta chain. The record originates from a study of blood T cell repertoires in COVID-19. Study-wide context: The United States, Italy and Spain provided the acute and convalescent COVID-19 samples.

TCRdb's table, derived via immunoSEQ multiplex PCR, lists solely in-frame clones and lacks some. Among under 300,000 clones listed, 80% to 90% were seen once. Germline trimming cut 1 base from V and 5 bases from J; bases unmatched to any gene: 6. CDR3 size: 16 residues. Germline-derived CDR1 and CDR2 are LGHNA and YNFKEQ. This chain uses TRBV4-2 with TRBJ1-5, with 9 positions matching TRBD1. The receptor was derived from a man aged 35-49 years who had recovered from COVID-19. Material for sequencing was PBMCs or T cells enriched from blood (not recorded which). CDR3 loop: CASSQVGGTGHQPQHF. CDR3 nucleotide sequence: TGTGCCAGCAGCCAAGTAGGGGGGACAGGGCATCAGCCCCAGCATTTT.